One and the same sample provided the 26 T cell receptor beta chains below, sequenced in a study of human T cells and chemical hapten exposure (dated by TCRdb to 2020 to 2023). Library preparation employed RACE. The run used a NextSeq 500. TCRdb reprocessing: public reads trimmed at Q25 with fastp, clones called with MiXCR, in-frame beta chains kept. Entries that share a CDR3 protein sequence are merged under the most common genes and DNA. In all, the sample holds 150,000 to 200,000 distinct CDR3 sequences, and around 30% of those were seen once. Roughly 3% of the sample rests with the top ten. The meaning of the sample's time point label: pre-sensitization, week 0. The sample's treatment or condition, from its label and the paper: therapeutic diphenylcyclopropenone sensitization with weekly scalp DPC. The sequenced sample was whole blood, obtained in connection with sensitization to the hapten diphenylcyclopropenone (DPC). These TCRs come from a woman younger than 45 with alopecia areata. Some clones in this sample may be carry-over from other donors' samples.

This chain joins TRBV5-1 and TRBJ2-1, with a possible D match to TRBD1 (5 bases). V lost 4 bases and J lost 0, with 11 bases in between. This CDR3 has 15 amino acids. The germline V gene encodes CDR1 SGHRS and CDR2 YFSETQ. The CDR3 nucleotides read TGCGCCAGCAGCCCAGGGAAGAGCTCCTACAATGAGCAGTTCTTC. This encodes CASSPGKSSYNEQFF.

This clonotype was counted only a few times. This chain uses TRBV7-9 with TRBJ2-1; 14 positions agree with TRBD2. The V gene's germline CDR1 is SEHNR and CDR2 FQNEAQ (reference sequence). V lost 5 bases and J lost 7; bases outside the gene matches: 7. This CDR3 region has 16 residues. The CDR3 DNA reads as TGTGCCAGCAGCGCCCCGGGACTAGCGGGGGTGAATGAGCAGTTCTTC. It translates to CASSAPGLAGVNEQFF.

There are many counts of this clonotype. The genes are TRBV27 and TRBJ1-2; the match to TRBD1 covers 9 bases. Germline values: CDR1 MNHEY, CDR2 SMNVEV (reference sequence). J was trimmed by 4 bases and V by 6 bases; bases with no gene match: 3. CDR3 length: 13 amino acids. In DNA form, the CDR3 reads TGTGCCAGCAGCCCGGGACAGGGCTATGGCTACACCTTC. Protein: CASSPGQGYGYTF.

The J gene is TRBJ2-7, the V gene TRBV14, with TRBD1 identical over 9 bases. The CDR3 is made up of 16 amino acids. The V and J ends lost 0 bases and 3 bases, in that order; junction bases with no gene match: 6. Germline loops: CDR1 SGHDN, CDR2 FVKESK. Here the CDR3 DNA reads TGTGCCAGCAGCCAAGAACAAAGGACAGGGGTCTACGAGCAGTACTTC. Translating it yields CASSQEQRTGVYEQYF.

Only a few counts were recorded for this clonotype. The chain recombines TRBV3-1 with TRBJ2-1; D may be TRBD1 (6 bases). CDR3 size: 14 residues. CDR1 is LGHDT and CDR2 is YNNKEL in the germline V gene (reference sequence). V lost 6 bases to trimming and J lost 1 base, with 10 bases between them. This chain's CDR3 is CASSNRESYNEQFF. The CDR3 DNA sequence: TGTGCCAGCAGTAACAGGGAATCCTACAATGAGCAGTTCTTC.

This clonotype was counted only a few times. This sequence joins TRBV20-1 and TRBJ2-2, with TRBD1 matching over 9 bases. The CDR3 has 16 amino acids. The V and J ends lost 1 base and 7 bases, in that order; junction bases with no gene match: 10. Germline V gene lookup returns CDR1 DFQATT and CDR2 SNEGSKA (reference sequence). In DNA form, the CDR3 reads TGCAGTGCTAGAGTGTCACAGGGGGCGCCTAGCGGGGAGCTGTTTTTT. Its protein is CSARVSQGAPSGELFF.

This clonotype was counted a few times. The chain combines TRBV7-2 with TRBJ2-6, with D unresolved. The CDR3 is 15 amino acids. V gave up 1 base and J gave up 6 bases, with 10 bases separating them. CDR1 and CDR2 (germline): SGHTA, FQGNSA. In DNA, the CDR3 is TGTGCCAGCAGCTTAGGTAGCTTCCAGGCCAACGTCCTGACTTTC. Amino acids: CASSLGSFQANVLTF.

This clonotype was picked up a small number of times. This sequence joins TRBV7-3 and TRBJ2-5, with D uncertain. The CDR3 is made up of 13 amino acids. Per germline, CDR1 SGHTA and CDR2 FQGTGA. The V and J ends lost 5 bases and 3 bases respectively, with 10 bases between them. The CDR3 protein is CASSADREETQYF. CDR3 DNA sequence: TGTGCCAGCAGCGCAGATAGGGAAGAGACCCAGTACTTC.

This sequence joins TRBV20-1 and TRBJ1-2, with D perhaps matching TRBD1 (5 bases). Looked up from germline, CDR1 is DFQATT and CDR2 is SNEGSKA (reference sequence). Trimming stripped 5 bases from V and 4 bases from J, with 14 bases between. The CDR3 has 13 amino acids. The CDR3: CSARRGGVYGYTF. The CDR3 nucleotides are TGCAGTGCTCGACGAGGAGGGGTCTATGGCTACACCTTC.

The sample holds many counts of this clonotype. The rearrangement joins TRBV29-1 to TRBJ1-1; D is unclear. Germline V CDR1 and CDR2: SQVTM, ANQGSEA. The V and J ends lost 4 bases and 2 bases respectively, with 8 bases between them. The CDR3 spans 12 residues. The CDR3 bases are TGCAGCGTTGTCAGGACCAACACTGAAGCTTTCTTT. Protein sequence: CSVVRTNTEAFF.

There are a few counts of this clonotype. The rearrangement joins TRBV5-1 to TRBJ1-6; TRBD1 aligns across 7 bases. The ends lost 4 bases at V and 12 bases at J; junction bases unmatched: 4. This CDR3 spans 12 amino acids. Germline V lookup: CDR1 SGHRS, CDR2 YFSETQ. The CDR3 is CASSRGTEPLHF. CDR3 in DNA: TGCGCCAGCAGCCGGGGGACAGAACCCCTCCACTTT.

This clonotype appeared a single time. V is TRBV9 and J is TRBJ2-1, with D possibly matching TRBD2 (6 bases). V lost 7 bases and J lost 3, with 11 bases in between. This CDR3 contains 13 residues. Looked up from germline, CDR1 is SGDLS and CDR2 is YYNGEE. Here the CDR3 reads CASASDHYNEQFF. The DNA of the CDR3 is TGTGCCAGCGCTAGCGACCACTACAATGAGCAGTTCTTC.

This clonotype appeared a single time. This chain links TRBV20-1 with TRBJ1-5; D call uncertain. This CDR3 has 13 residues. Germline CDR1 is DFQATT and CDR2 is SNEGSKA (reference sequence). V lost 1 base and J lost 5, with 9 bases in between. CDR3 coding DNA: TGCAGTGCTAGAGGGCAGGTAGATCAGCCCCAGCATTTT. Encoded protein: CSARGQVDQPQHF.

The CDR3 coding sequence is TGTGCCATCAGCCTCGGGACTAGCGGGAACACCGGGGAGCTGTTTTTT. Protein product: CAISLGTSGNTGELFF. The genes are TRBV10-3 and TRBJ2-2; 11 bases line up with TRBD2. Germline CDR1 is ENHRY and CDR2 is SYGVKD. This CDR3 region has 16 residues. J gave up 1 base and V 6 bases, and 4 bases lay outside the gene matches.

This clonotype was detected a few times. The rearrangement uses TRBV6-1 and TRBJ2-1; TRBD2 agrees at 10 bases. The J segment lost 3 bases and the V segment lost 7 bases, leaving 3 bases of the junction unmatched. This CDR3 contains 14 residues. Germline V gene lookup returns CDR1 MNHNS and CDR2 SASEGT. This chain's CDR3 is CASTSGGFYNEQFF. The CDR3 nucleotides are TGTGCCAGCACTAGCGGGGGTTTCTACAATGAGCAGTTCTTC.

This clonotype was recorded a few times. This chain links TRBV28 with TRBJ1-1; the D gene is possibly TRBD1 (5 bases). There are 15 residues in the CDR3. CDR1 is MDHEN, CDR2 SYDVKM, per germline. Between the trimmed V and J ends, which lost 7 bases and 1 base, there was a span of 16 bases. The CDR3 loop reads CASTITTAKNTEAFF. CDR3 in DNA: TGTGCCAGCACCATTACGACAGCCAAGAACACTGAAGCTTTCTTT.

This chain joins TRBV12-3 or TRBV12-4 and TRBJ2-1; 12 nucleotides match TRBD2. V lost 7 bases to trimming and J lost 9 bases; unmatched junction nucleotides: 13. The CDR3 spans 16 residues. The CDR3 spells CASTLLLAGGSPEQFF. The CDR3 DNA is TGTGCCAGCACCCTCCTACTAGCGGGGGGATCTCCTGAGCAGTTCTTC.

V is TRBV20-1 and J is TRBJ2-1, with unresolved D. Looked up from germline, CDR1 is DFQATT and CDR2 is SNEGSKA (reference sequence). Deletions cut 5 bases from V and 8 bases from J, with 10 bases between. CDR3 length equals 11 residues. The CDR3 bases are TGCAGTGCTCCCGAGTTCCATGAGCAGTTCTTC. This codes for CSAPEFHEQFF.

This clonotype was found a few times. The chain carries TRBV29-1 and TRBJ1-1, with D possibly TRBD1 on 5 matching bases. The CDR3 consists of 14 residues. Germline-derived CDR1 and CDR2 are SQVTM and ANQGSEA. The V end was cut by 6 bases, the J end by 6 bases, with 20 bases between. The CDR3 loop reads CSVSGGPGAAEAFF. The CDR3 nucleotides read TGCAGCGTAAGTGGAGGGCCTGGGGCCGCTGAAGCTTTCTTT.

This chain links TRBV30 with TRBJ1-2, with 8 bases matching TRBD1. This CDR3 spans 12 amino acids. The junction had 4 bases not matched to a gene; V was cut back by 2 bases and J by 8 bases. Germline loops: CDR1 GTSNPN, CDR2 SVGIG (reference sequence). CDR3 residues: CAWSSAGGGYTF. In DNA, the CDR3 is TGTGCCTGGAGTTCTGCAGGGGGCGGCTACACCTTC.

The V gene is TRBV5-1, the J gene TRBJ2-6; 8 nucleotides agree with TRBD2. J lost 1 base, V lost 7 bases, and 4 bases had no gene match. Germline loops: CDR1 SGHRS, CDR2 YFSETQ. The length of the CDR3 is 15 residues. CDR3 residues: CASETGGSGANVLTF. In nucleotides, the CDR3 is TGCGCCAGCGAGACGGGAGGGTCTGGGGCCAACGTCCTGACTTTC.

A few counts support this clonotype. The chain employs TRBV29-1 and TRBJ2-3, with 8 bases fitting TRBD2. The CDR3 runs 14 residues. Trimming removed 6 bases from V and 1 base from J; junction bases left unmatched: 6. CDR1 and CDR2 (germline): SQVTM, ANQGSEA. The CDR3 loop is CSVGGGQGTDTQYF. The CDR3 DNA follows: TGCAGCGTCGGCGGGGGGCAGGGCACAGATACGCAGTATTTT.

This clonotype has at least ten counts. The chain carries TRBV30 and TRBJ2-1; D remains ambiguous. Per the germline V gene, CDR1 is GTSNPN and CDR2 is SVGIG (reference sequence). This CDR3 comprises 13 residues. V gave up 0 bases and J gave up 6 bases, with 9 bases separating them. CDR3 sequence: CAWSVPATNEQFF. CDR3 in DNA: TGTGCCTGGAGTGTGCCAGCAACCAATGAGCAGTTCTTC.

The sample holds a few counts of this clonotype. The chain links TRBV3-1 to TRBJ2-4; 10 bases align to TRBD2. The CDR3 length is 15 residues. V dropped 4 bases and J dropped 9; count of bases not matched to a gene: 9. Germline CDR1 and CDR2: LGHDT and YNNKEL (reference sequence). CDR3 bases: TGTGCCAGCAGCCCACCGGGACTAGCGAATGTCATTCAGTACTTC. Its protein is CASSPPGLANVIQYF.

The J gene is TRBJ2-3, the V gene TRBV20-1; 8 bases map to TRBD2. The CDR3 runs 15 residues. The J segment lost 2 bases and the V segment lost 3 bases, leaving 7 bases of the junction unmatched. Per germline, CDR1 DFQATT and CDR2 SNEGSKA (reference sequence). The DNA of the CDR3 is TGCAGTGCTAGCAAAAGCGGGGGCGACACAGATACGCAGTATTTT. This translates into CSASKSGGDTDTQYF.

This clonotype was found a few times. The chain uses TRBV24-1 and TRBJ2-1; TRBD2 might be the D (6 bases). V lost 7 bases, J lost 3 bases, and 9 bases lay in between. Germline CDR1 and CDR2: KGHDR and SFDVKD. CDR3 length: 13 amino acids. CDR3 nucleotides: TGTGCCACCAGCCGGGGGAACTACAATGAGCAGTTCTTC. The encoded protein is CATSRGNYNEQFF.